This passage covers 22 T cell receptor beta chains from one sample sequenced in a study of T-cell reconstitution after alpha-beta-depleted transplantation in children (dated by TCRdb to about 2016). The treatment or condition label, read with the paper, signifies: allogeneic hematopoietic cell transplantation with graft depleted of TCRalphabeta T cells and CD19 B cells. The method behind the library was PCR. Sequenced using an Illumina HiSeq 2500. To normalize quantification of the TCRbeta repertoire, the TCR libraries were built with molecular barcoding that relied on unique molecular identifiers. TCRdb passed the public sequencing reads through fastp at Q25 and MiXCR, retaining productive beta sequences. One record per CDR3 amino acid sequence lists the most common genes and DNA. This sample holds 400,000 to 450,000 distinct CDR3 sequences; about 40% were observed only once. The ten top clones hold roughly a quarter of the sample.

This specimen was PBMCs, taken before TCRalphabeta/CD19-depleted stem cell transplant. All receptors derive from a girl aged 2-9 years with aplastic anemia, due to receive a stem cell transplant.

The gene calls are TRBV5-1 and TRBJ2-7; no definite D call. The CDR3 extends over 13 amino acids. Germline lookup yields CDR1 SGHRS and CDR2 YFSETQ. Trimming took 8 bases from V and 2 from J, leaving 14 bases between them. This CDR3 is CARKTFYAYEQYF. The CDR3 DNA sequence: TGCGCCAGGAAGACTTTCTACGCCTACGAGCAGTACTTC.

This clonotype was found a few times. This rearrangement joins TRBV10-3 to TRBJ2-5; D is perhaps TRBD1 (6 bases). Germline V CDR1 and CDR2: ENHRY, SYGVKD. Trimming took off 6 bases at V and 1 base at J, with 18 bases between the two ends. CDR3 length: 16 amino acids. The CDR3 sequence: CAIRGASDSFQETQYF. Written as DNA, the CDR3 is TGTGCCATCAGGGGGGCCTCAGACAGCTTCCAAGAGACCCAGTACTTC.

This clonotype was observed a handful of times. The chain joins TRBV28 to TRBJ2-7; D is uncertain. The V gene's germline CDR1 is MDHEN and CDR2 SYDVKM. V lost 6 bases and J lost 5, with 11 bases in between. The CDR3 spans 12 residues. The CDR3 nucleotides are TGTGCCAGCAGCTCGGGTCTGCACGAGCAGTACTTC. Translation: CASSSGLHEQYF.

The sample holds a few counts of this clonotype. The gene calls are TRBV18 and TRBJ2-7, with TRBD2 matching 10 bases. CDR1 and CDR2 (germline): KGHSH, LQKENI. The CDR3 is 17 residues long. Trimming took 6 bases from V and 0 from J; bases not matched to a gene: 11. The CDR3 DNA is TGTGCCAGCTCTCAACTTCCACTAGCGGGGATCTCCTACGAGCAGTACTTC. This sequence encodes CASSQLPLAGISYEQYF.

This clonotype came up once. This may arise from a read error, as a much more abundant clone is one base away. The rearrangement joins TRBV20-1 to TRBJ2-1, with 8 bases matching TRBD2. Germline V CDR1 and CDR2: DFQATT, SNEGSKA (reference sequence). The CDR3 extends over 12 amino acids. The V segment lost 3 bases and the J segment 6 bases; nucleotides outside the gene matches: 1. The CDR3 bases are TGCAGTGCTAGCGGGAGGGCCAATGAGCAGTTCTTC. Translating gives CSASGRANEQFF.

This chain connects TRBV5-1 to TRBJ2-1, with a tentative D call TRBD2 (6 bases). Germline V gene data show CDR1 as SGHRS and CDR2 as YFSETQ. With 1 base removed from V and 4 bases from J, the gap between germline ends came to 12 bases. This CDR3 contains 15 residues. In nucleotides, the CDR3 is TGCGCCAGCAGCTTGCGGACTACCGGATACAATGAGCAGTTCTTC. This encodes CASSLRTTGYNEQFF.

This clonotype was seen a handful of times. The chain combines TRBV3-1 with TRBJ2-5, with D tentatively TRBD1 (6 bases). V was trimmed by 6 bases and J by 1 base, leaving 15 bases between them. Germline assignment: CDR1 LGHDT and CDR2 YNNKEL (reference sequence). This CDR3 contains 15 residues. The chain's CDR3 is CASRPSWTVQETQYF. Here the CDR3 DNA reads TGTGCCAGCAGACCGTCATGGACAGTCCAAGAGACCCAGTACTTC.

This clonotype was counted between two and nine times. The chain joins TRBV20-1 to TRBJ2-5; 13 bases fit TRBD2. Germline CDR1 is DFQATT and CDR2 is SNEGSKA (reference sequence). This CDR3 contains 14 residues. The trim removed 1 base at V and 8 bases at J, leaving 4 bases unmatched. CDR3 DNA: TGCAGTGCTAGAGGCGGGACTAGCGGGATAACCCAGTACTTC. Its translation is CSARGGTSGITQYF.

The chain employs TRBV5-1 and TRBJ2-1; TRBD2 agrees at 11 bases. Germline-derived CDR1 and CDR2 are SGHRS and YFSETQ. This CDR3 is built from 14 residues. V dropped 3 bases and J dropped 9; count of bases not matched to a gene: 5. This chain's CDR3 is CASSSGLAVAEQFF. CDR3 DNA: TGCGCCAGCAGCTCGGGACTAGCGGTAGCTGAGCAGTTCTTC.

This clonotype has a handful of counts. The rearrangement joins TRBV7-3 to TRBJ2-3, with TRBD2 identical over 7 bases. In germline, CDR1 is SGHTA, CDR2 FQGTGA. This CDR3 spans 17 amino acids. With V trimmed by 1 base and J by 1 base, 8 bases remained unmatched. The CDR3 coding sequence is TGTGCCAGCAGCTTAAACGGGGCGGGAGATCGCACAGATACGCAGTATTTT. It yields the protein CASSLNGAGDRTDTQYF.

This clonotype was observed a handful of times. V gene TRBV29-1 combines with J gene TRBJ2-1, with D perhaps being TRBD1 or TRBD2 (5 bases each). Per germline, CDR1 SQVTM and CDR2 ANQGSEA. The CDR3 extends over 13 amino acids. Trimming removed 4 bases from V and 3 bases from J, with 10 bases in between. The CDR3, as DNA: TGCAGCGTTGGAGGGGTTATCTACAATGAGCAGTTCTTC. This translates into CSVGGVIYNEQFF.

The chain employs TRBV18 and TRBJ2-1, with a tentative D call TRBD1 (6 bases). Between the trimmed V and J ends, which lost 6 bases and 9 bases, there was a span of 15 bases. CDR3 length: 13 amino acids. The germline CDR1 and CDR2 sequences are KGHSH and LQKENI. CDR3 sequence (DNA): TGTGCCAGCTCTTCTCGGGAAGGGGGTGAGCAGTTCTTC. This codes for CASSSREGGEQFF.

This clonotype was observed many times. V and J are TRBV5-1 and TRBJ2-2; D is tentatively TRBD1 or TRBD2 (5 bases each). Trimming cost V 2 bases and J 1 base, with 15 bases left between them. Germline CDR1 SGHRS, CDR2 YFSETQ. The CDR3 is 17 amino acids. CDR3 in DNA: TGCGCCAGCAGCTTTTTTTCGGGGCAGAGGAACACCGGGGAGCTGTTTTTT. Its protein is CASSFFSGQRNTGELFF.

This clonotype was detected ten times or more. The chain combines TRBV20-1 with TRBJ1-1, with D perhaps TRBD1 (5 bases). Germline lookup yields CDR1 DFQATT and CDR2 SNEGSKA (reference sequence). The CDR3 is made up of 16 amino acids. V dropped 3 bases and J dropped 4 bases, with 21 bases sitting between them. CDR3 nucleotide sequence: TGCAGTGCTAGCCAGCCCCCAGGGAAGATAGTCACTGAAGCTTTCTTT. Encoded protein: CSASQPPGKIVTEAFF.

This clonotype has at least ten counts. V usage is TRBV20-1 and J usage is TRBJ1-1; D gene unclear. Germline loops: CDR1 DFQATT, CDR2 SNEGSKA (reference sequence). With 6 bases removed from V and 3 bases from J, the gap between germline ends came to 8 bases. The CDR3 contains 11 residues. The CDR3 loop reads CSAAGYTEAFF. The DNA of the CDR3 is TGCAGTGCCGCGGGGTACACTGAAGCTTTCTTT.

V is TRBV20-1 and J is TRBJ2-7; TRBD2 matches at 7 bases. V lost 6 bases to trimming and J lost 2 bases; unmatched junction nucleotides: 16. Germline CDR1 reads DFQATT; CDR2 reads SNEGSKA (reference sequence). The CDR3 is 16 amino acids. CDR3 DNA sequence: TGCAGTGCGGCCACGCACGGCGGGAGAAATCCCTACGAGCAGTACTTC. It specifies CSAATHGGRNPYEQYF.

This clonotype has a count of ten or more. This CDR3 is CASSQDPGGARDEQFF. DNA for the CDR3: TGTGCCAGCAGCCAAGATCCTGGGGGCGCAAGGGATGAGCAGTTCTTC. The chain is built from TRBV3-1 and TRBJ2-1, with a weak D call TRBD1 (6 bases). The CDR3 is made up of 16 amino acids. V gave up 0 bases and J gave up 8 bases, with 17 bases separating them. Germline V gene data show CDR1 as LGHDT and CDR2 as YNNKEL (reference sequence).

The table lists this clonotype with a few counts. This chain links TRBV20-1 with TRBJ2-3, with 10 bases aligning to TRBD2. Germline V gene lookup returns CDR1 DFQATT and CDR2 SNEGSKA (reference sequence). CDR3 length: 15 residues. The V segment lost 2 bases and the J segment 4 bases; nucleotides outside the gene matches: 6. CDR3 in amino acids: CSARRAGGISDTQYF. CDR3 bases: TGCAGTGCTAGACGAGCGGGAGGGATTTCAGATACGCAGTATTTT.

CDR3 sequence (DNA): TGTGCCAGCTGTTTATTCTCCCTGTTAGCAGGGGATAGCAATCAGCCCCAGCATTTT. Translation gives CASCLFSLLAGDSNQPQHF. The V call is TRBV2, the J call TRBJ1-5; possibly TRBD1 for D (6 bases). CDR3 length: 19 residues. The V and J ends lost 8 bases and 0 bases respectively, with 26 bases between them. Germline-derived CDR1 and CDR2 are SNHLY and FYNNEI.

The genes are TRBV20-1 and TRBJ2-7, with a tentative D call TRBD2 (7 bases). V was shortened by 3 bases and J by 3 bases, with 15 bases between the two germline ends. This CDR3 is built from 14 residues. The germline V gene has CDR1 DFQATT and CDR2 SNEGSKA (reference sequence). The chain's CDR3 is CSASGRGDLYEQYF. CDR3 nucleotide sequence: TGCAGTGCTAGTGGGAGGGGGGACCTCTACGAGCAGTACTTC.

V and J are TRBV7-9 and TRBJ1-1, with TRBD1 matching 7 bases. Germline V gene sequence: CDR1 SEHNR, CDR2 FQNEAQ (reference sequence). After removal of 3 bases from V and 11 bases from J, the junction contained 6 bases not matched to a gene. CDR3 length: 12 residues. The CDR3 spells CASSFPDRVAFF. DNA for the CDR3: TGTGCCAGCAGCTTTCCAGACAGGGTGGCTTTCTTT.

This clonotype has ten or more counts. The chain carries TRBV7-9 and TRBJ2-1; the match to TRBD2 covers 9 bases. CDR1 SEHNR and CDR2 FQNEAQ come from the germline V gene (reference sequence). This CDR3 contains 14 residues. V was clipped by 5 bases and J by 7 bases; unmatched bases: 6. The CDR3 loop is CASSRTSELNEQFF. CDR3 bases: TGTGCCAGCAGCAGGACTAGCGAGTTAAATGAGCAGTTCTTC.